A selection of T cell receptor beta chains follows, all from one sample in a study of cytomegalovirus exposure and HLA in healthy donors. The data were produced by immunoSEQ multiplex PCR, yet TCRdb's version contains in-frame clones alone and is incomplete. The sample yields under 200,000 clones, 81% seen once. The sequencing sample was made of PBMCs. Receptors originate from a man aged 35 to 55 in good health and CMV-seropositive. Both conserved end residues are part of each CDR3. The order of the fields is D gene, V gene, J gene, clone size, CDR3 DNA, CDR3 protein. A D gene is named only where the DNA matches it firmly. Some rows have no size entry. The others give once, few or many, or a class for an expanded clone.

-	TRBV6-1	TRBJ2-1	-	TGTGCCAGCAGCCCGTCCTACAATGAGCAGTTCTTC	CASSPSYNEQFF
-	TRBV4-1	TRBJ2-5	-	TGCGCCAGCAGCCAAGAACCCACAGGGAGGGGGACCCAGTACTTC	CASSQEPTGRGTQYF
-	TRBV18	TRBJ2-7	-	TGTGCCAGCTCCGAAGGGGCCTACGAGCAGTACTTC	CASSEGAYEQYF
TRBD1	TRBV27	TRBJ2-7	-	TGTGCCAGCAGTTTATTCGTAGCCTCAGACAGGGTGCAAACCAGCGAGCAGTACTTC	CASSLFVASDRVQTSEQYF
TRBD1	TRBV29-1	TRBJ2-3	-	TGCAGCGTGCCGGGTCCACAGGGGACAGATACGCAGTATTTT	CSVPGPQGTDTQYF
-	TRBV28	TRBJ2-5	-	TGTGCCAGCAGTTTTCGGGGGAGGCAAGAGACCCAGTACTTC	CASSFRGRQETQYF
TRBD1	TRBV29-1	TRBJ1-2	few	TGCAGCGCCCCGGGACAGGGTGTTTTTGGCTACACCTTC	CSAPGQGVFGYTF
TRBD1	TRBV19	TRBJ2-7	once	TGTGCCAGTAGTACCCGGGACAGCTCCTACGAGCAGTACTTC	CASSTRDSSYEQYF
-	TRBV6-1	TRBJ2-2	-	TGTGCCAGCAGTAAGACAGGGAACACCGGGGAGCTGTTTTTT	CASSKTGNTGELFF
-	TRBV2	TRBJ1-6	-	TGTGCCAGCAAACGGACAGATTCACCCCTCCACTTT	CASKRTDSPLHF
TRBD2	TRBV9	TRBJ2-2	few	TGTGCCAGCAGCGTGAGACTAGCGGGGACGAACACCGGGGAGCTGTTTTTT	CASSVRLAGTNTGELFF
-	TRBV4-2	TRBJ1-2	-	TGTGCCAGCAGCCAAGATCTAGGGGTTCCTAACTATGGCTACACCTTC	CASSQDLGVPNYGYTF
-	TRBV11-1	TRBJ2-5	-	TGTGCCAGCAGCTTCAGGGGCCCGCAAGAGACCCAGTACTTC	CASSFRGPQETQYF
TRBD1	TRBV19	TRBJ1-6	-	TGTGCCAGTAGTCCGCGGACAGGGGCAACCAATTCACCCCTCCACTTT	CASSPRTGATNSPLHF
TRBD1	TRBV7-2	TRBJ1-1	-	TGTGCCAGCAGCTACCCCGGGACAGGCCTCACTGAAGCTTTCTTT	CASSYPGTGLTEAFF
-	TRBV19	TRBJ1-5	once	TGTGCCAGTAGTATAACTAAAGGATCGGGGAGCAATCAGCCCCAGCATTTT	CASSITKGSGSNQPQHF
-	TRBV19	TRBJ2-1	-	TGTGCCAGCAGAGACCGGGACACATATGTGAATGAGCAGTTCTTC	CASRDRDTYVNEQFF
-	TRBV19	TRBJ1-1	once	TGTGCCAGCGGGAGGGGAGGAACTGAAGCTTTCTTT	CASGRGGTEAFF
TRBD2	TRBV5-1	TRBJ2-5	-	TGCGCCAGCAGCTTGGGGGTAGCGGGAGCGGAGACCCAGTACTTC	CASSLGVAGAETQYF
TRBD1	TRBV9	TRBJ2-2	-	TGTGCCAGCAGCGTAGTTGGACAGGGGAGGATCGGGGAGCTGTTTTTT	CASSVVGQGRIGELFF
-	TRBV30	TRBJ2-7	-	TGCAAGTGGAAGGCGGCATACGAGCAGTACTTC	CKWKAAYEQYF
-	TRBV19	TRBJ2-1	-	TGTGCCAGTAGTATCCAGGGAGGCAATGAGCAGTTCTTC	CASSIQGGNEQFF
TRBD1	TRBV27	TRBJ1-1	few	TGTGCCAGCACTCCGGACAGGGCCAACACTGAAGCTTTCTTT	CASTPDRANTEAFF
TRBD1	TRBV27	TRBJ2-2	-	TGTGCCAGCAGCCACCGTCCGGGACAGGGGGCGTTCGGGGAGCTGTTTTTT	CASSHRPGQGAFGELFF
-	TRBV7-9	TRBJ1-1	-	TGTGCCAGCAGCAATAGCTGGGGAGACCGGACTGAAGCTTTCTTT	CASSNSWGDRTEAFF
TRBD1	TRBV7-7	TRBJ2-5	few	TGTGCCAGCAGCCAAGACAGGGTAGAGACCCAGTACTTC	CASSQDRVETQYF
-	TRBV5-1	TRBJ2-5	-	TGCGCCAGCAGCCAACAAGAGACCCAGTACTTC	CASSQQETQYF
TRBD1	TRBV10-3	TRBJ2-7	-	TGTGCCATCAGTGAGTCCGGGACAGGGGGCTCCTACGAGCAGTACTTC	CAISESGTGGSYEQYF
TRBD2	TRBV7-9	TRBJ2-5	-	TGTGCCAGCAGCCAACCCGGACTAGCGGACCCAAGGAGAGGGACCCAGTACTTC	CASSQPGLADPRRGTQYF
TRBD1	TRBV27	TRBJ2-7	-	TGTGCCAGCAGTCCCCCGGGACAGCGACGGATCGGGGAGCAGTACTTC	CASSPPGQRRIGEQYF
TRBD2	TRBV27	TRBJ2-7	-	TGTGCCAGCAGTTCCAGGAGCGGGAGGGTGCATTCCTACGAGCAGTACTTC	CASSSRSGRVHSYEQYF
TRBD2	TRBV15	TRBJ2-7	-	TGTGCCACCAGCAGCAGAGGGCGGGCTAGCGGGGCCTACGAGCAGTACTTC	CATSSRGRASGAYEQYF
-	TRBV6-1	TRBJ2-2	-	TGTGCCAGCAATTTAGAACTTACCGGGGGGGAGCTGTTTTTT	CASNLELTGGELFF
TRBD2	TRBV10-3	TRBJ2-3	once	TGTGCCATCAACCCGGGACTAGCGGGGGGTCCTTCTTCTATAGATACGCAGTATTTT	CAINPGLAGGPSSIDTQYF
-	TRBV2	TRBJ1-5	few	TGTGCCACTCGCCGAACAGGACGGGATCAGCCCCAGCATTTT	CATRRTGRDQPQHF
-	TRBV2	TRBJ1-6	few	TGTGCCAGCGCCCCTGATTCAGGCATGGCTGGAAGGGGTTCACCCCTCCACTTT	CASAPDSGMAGRGSPLHF
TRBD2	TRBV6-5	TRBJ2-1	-	TGTGCCACCCTGACTAGCGGGGGATACAATGAGCAGTTCTTC	CATLTSGGYNEQFF
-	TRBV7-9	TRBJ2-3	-	TGTGCCAGCAGCTTCCTCTCGGCCGCTCCGGGAGATACGCAGTATTTT	CASSFLSAAPGDTQYF
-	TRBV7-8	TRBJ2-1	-	TGTGCCAGCAGCTTAGGAGATTATGAGCAGTTCTTC	CASSLGDYEQFF
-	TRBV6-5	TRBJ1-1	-	TGTGCCAGCAGTTACACACGGGGGGCGGGGATCACTGAAGCTTTCTTT	CASSYTRGAGITEAFF
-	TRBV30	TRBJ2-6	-	TGTGCCTGGGACAGTGGGCTCCCTGGGGCCAACGTCCTGACTTTC	CAWDSGLPGANVLTF
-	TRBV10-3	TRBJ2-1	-	TGTGCCATCAGTGAGTCCAGCGGAGGCTACAATGAGCAGTTCTTC	CAISESSGGYNEQFF
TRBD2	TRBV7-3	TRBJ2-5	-	TGTGCCAGCAGCTTAGCGGGGGGGCGGCAAGAGACCCAGTACTTC	CASSLAGGRQETQYF
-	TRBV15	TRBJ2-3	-	TGTGCCACCAGCAGAGAACTAGTCTTGGCAGATACGCAGTATTTT	CATSRELVLADTQYF
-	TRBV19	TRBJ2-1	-	TGTGCCAGTAGTATAGCGGGACACAGCTCCTACAATGAGCAGTTCTTC	CASSIAGHSSYNEQFF
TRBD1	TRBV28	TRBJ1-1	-	TGTGCCAGCAGTCCTCCCAGGGGGGCGGGCACTGAAGCTTTCTTT	CASSPPRGAGTEAFF
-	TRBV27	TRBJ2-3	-	TGTGCCAGCAGACCCATAGGGGCCACAGATACGCAGTATTTT	CASRPIGATDTQYF
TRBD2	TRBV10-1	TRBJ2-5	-	TGCGCCAGCAGAGGAGGGAGCCCCGGACTAGCGGGGGAAGAGACCCAGTACTTC	CASRGGSPGLAGEETQYF
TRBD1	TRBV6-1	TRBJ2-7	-	TGTGCCAGCACAACCGGGACAGGGGGCCTGAGGGAGCAGTACTTC	CASTTGTGGLREQYF
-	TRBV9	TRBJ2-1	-	TGTGCCAGCAGCCCCGGAGGGGGGGGCCCCTCCAATGAGCAGTTCTTC	CASSPGGGGPSNEQFF